This TCR beta chain emerged from a study of post-analysis software for immune sequencing data. The study, taken as a whole, reports: Patients showed TRBV5-6, TRBV5-1 and TRBV20-1 among roughly five TRBV segments more frequent than in controls. Clustering by F measure revealed strong co-clustering among samples prepared together in one batch.

This clonotype has more than one count but fewer than ten. Its antigen is unidentified. This could be a read error, since a much larger clone is one nucleotide away. The CDR3 length is 17 residues. Germline CDR1 reads KGHDR; CDR2 reads SFDVKD. Incorporated into the TCR beta cDNA libraries were unique molecular identifiers, which served to reduce PCR and sequencing biases. Using its own MiXCR run on the PCR reads, TCRdb lists one record per CDR3 protein. The profile shows about 260,000 distinct CDR3 sequences, less than 40% of them singletons. The rearrangement joins TRBV24-1 to TRBJ2-1; the match to TRBD2 covers 11 bases. Sequenced: blood. The source of this sequence is a girl aged 10 to 17 with multiple sclerosis. The CDR3 nucleotides are TGTGCCACCAGTGGGTCGGGGACTAGCGGTTCCTGCAATGAGCAGTTCTTC. Its protein is CATSGSGTSGSCNEQFF.